Sequencing of this T cell receptor beta chain was carried out in a study of PD-1 blockade in classical Hodgkin lymphoma (dated by TCRdb to 2018 to 2020). Broadly, across the study: Nivolumab dosing was 3 mg/kg intravenously every 2 weeks, continuing until either disease progression or unacceptable toxicity. A peripheral blood immune signature of response to PD-1 blockade in classical Hodgkin lymphoma was defined using TCR beta sequencing and CyTOF. Overall study results and their limits: Newly diagnosed patients were reported to have lower baseline TCR diversity than healthy donors, and relapsed/refractory patients were reported to have lower baseline TCR diversity still. The study covered only a single clinical trial cohort, and the causes of the repertoire differences, possibly disease activity or prior therapy, were still not defined. By C4D1, a significant rise was seen in CD4+ TCR diversity but not in CD8+ TCR diversity (p=0.0027 vs p=0.16), and the rise was most apparent among complete responders (p=0.02). Trial patients with a complete response had baseline diversity similar to that of newly diagnosed patients, while partial responders and progressors had significantly lower diversity. Patients starting nivolumab less than 1 year after ASCT had lower diversity and were excluded from later analyses to avoid confounding by immune reconstitution.

Genomic DNA was extracted with the Qiagen DNeasy kit from unsorted PBMCs and from negatively selected CD4+ and CD8+ fractions. Amplification of TCR beta CDR3 regions was done by immunoSEQ multiplex PCR with primers that anneal to V and J segments. A synthetic immune receptor repertoire was used to minimize amplification bias, and any remaining bias was removed computationally after sequencing. In the source study's methods: Repertoire diversity was quantified as the Shannon entropy index using custom Python scripts. The unsorted, CD4+ and CD8+ repertoires were each analyzed separately, with the exception of combined analyses, where CD4+ and CD8+ sequences were merged in silico. Clonal expansion was defined as a frequency increase of at least 2-fold after treatment compared with C1D1, and clones undetected at baseline were assigned a pseudocount of 0.5. Singleton clones were defined as clones with 0 or 1 copy at C1D1, and non-singleton clones were defined as clones with 2 or more copies. Clones expanded in unsorted samples were labelled as CD4+, CD8+ or unknown by matching protein sequences in sorted samples from the same patient. Wilcoxon tests on paired samples were used to test changes in diversity from C1D1 to C4D1. The source is immuneACCESS, and TCRdb retained only in-frame sequences with V and J called. Part of the clones is not carried over; for the studies checked, unresolved V genes explain less than half of this, and the remainder is unexplained. V, J and clone size were drawn from that table, and D and trimming were deduced from the DNA. The sample includes about 50,000 clones, with about 75% observed a single time. The ten most abundant clones make up approximately 12% of the sample.

According to the study, the label for this sample's time point signals: cycle 4 day 1 (C4D1), after five to seven weeks of nivolumab. Every trial patient had relapsed after autologous stem cell transplantation, and cohorts A, B and C differed in prior brentuximab vedotin exposure. A total of around 59 patients with relapsed/refractory classical Hodgkin lymphoma made up the trial cohort, and each patient's best overall response was complete response, partial response or progressive disease. In the multi-cohort phase II CheckMate 205 trial, trial patients received single-agent nivolumab. An independent review committee assessed best overall response by applying the 2007 International Working Group response criteria. PBMCs from the trial were collected at three points: immediately before nivolumab initiation (C1D1), and during therapy at cycle 2 day 1 and cycle 4 day 1. Peripheral blood was collected in 8 mL Vacutainer Cell Preparation Tubes, from which PBMCs were isolated by centrifugation and then cryopreserved.

Comment on this clone: Its antigen target is currently unknown. Base-call qualities are not available, and no considerably larger clone is one nucleotide away.

Taken from cysteine to phenylalanine, the CDR3 has 14 residues. The kept DNA is CDR3 alone, 42 bases in frame from the first base. The trim is 1 base for V and 5 bases for J, with a gap of 9 bases between the germline ends. The germline V gene encodes CDR1 KGHSH and CDR2 LQKENI. The specimen was peripheral blood mononuclear cells (PBMCs), collected before the fourth cycle of nivolumab. The source is a human donor with classical Hodgkin lymphoma. Recombination joined TRBV18 with TRBJ1-5; the D gene identity is not certain. The bases read TGTGCCAGCTCACCACGAGACGGTCATCAGCCCCAGCATTTT. Its translation reads: CASSPRDGHQPQHF.